Presented here are 13 T cell receptor beta chains from one specimen sequenced in a study of technical replicates of blood from a handful of donors. Only in-frame clones appear in the TCRdb table, and some are missing; sequencing was by immunoSEQ multiplex PCR. This sample has 75,000 to 95,000 clones, with roughly 94% found just once. The sample consisted of T cells isolated from PBMCs. These receptors all come from a human donor in good health.

The V gene is TRBV4-1, the J gene TRBJ2-1; 7 bases agree with TRBD1. Germline CDR1 reads MGHRA; CDR2 reads YSYEKL. The V gene end was trimmed by 6 bases and the J gene end by 1 base; junction bases not matched to a gene: 6. The CDR3 extends over 15 amino acids. CDR3 in DNA: TGCGCCAGCAGTCAACAGGGGAAGTCCTACAATGAGCAGTTCTTC. Translating gives CASSQQGKSYNEQFF.

This chain connects TRBV9 to TRBJ2-7, with TRBD1 matching 7 bases. Germline loops: CDR1 SGDLS, CDR2 YYNGEE. J was trimmed by 1 base and V by 2 bases; bases with no gene match: 3. The CDR3 extends over 14 amino acids. The CDR3 bases are TGTGCCAGCAGCGTTGGGACAGCGTCCTACGAGCAGTACTTC. Residues: CASSVGTASYEQYF.

The V and J genes are TRBV12-1 and TRBJ2-1; the table's TRBD2 call for D was not verified on the DNA. TRBV12-1 is an annotated pseudogene. The CDR3 loop spans 18 amino acids. The CDR3 region has the DNA TGTGCCAGCAGCTTTGGGACTGACCTGGGGCTAGCGCGTCATGAGCAGTTCTTC. Protein sequence: CASSFGTDLGLARHEQFF.

The genes are TRBV10-1 and TRBJ2-1, with D perhaps TRBD2 (5 bases). The length of the CDR3 is 11 residues. Germline V lookup: CDR1 WNHNN, CDR2 SYGVQD (reference sequence). Trimming pared 5 bases from V and 10 bases from J, leaving 9 bases between. The CDR3 here is CASSPTREQFF. CDR3 nucleotides: TGCGCCAGCAGTCCTACTAGAGAGCAGTTCTTC.

V gene TRBV25-1 combines with J gene TRBJ2-2; D unresolved. This CDR3 contains 13 residues. V shed 4 bases and J shed 1 base, with 4 bases lying between them. Germline loops: CDR1 MGHDK, CDR2 SYGVNS. CDR3 sequence reads: CASSVRNTGELFF. CDR3 bases: TGTGCCAGCAGTGTTAGGAACACCGGGGAGCTGTTTTTT.

The chain recombines TRBV29-1 with TRBJ2-1, with 8 positions matching TRBD2. Trimming at V came to 7 bases and at J to 6 bases, leaving 8 bases not matched to a gene. The CDR3 spans 13 residues. Germline V gene lookup returns CDR1 SQVTM and CDR2 ANQGSEA. CDR3 DNA: TGCAGCGCCCGGGAGGGATATGCCAATGAGCAGTTCTTC. This sequence encodes CSAREGYANEQFF.

This clone was recorded only once. CDR3 sequence reads: CASSFPRVGDEKLFF. DNA of the CDR3: TGTGCCAGCAGCTTCCCCAGGGTAGGGGATGAAAAACTGTTTTTT. This chain links TRBV7-9 with TRBJ1-4, with D possibly TRBD1 on 5 matching bases. Germline lookup yields CDR1 SEHNR and CDR2 FQNEAQ (reference sequence). Trimming cost V 3 bases and J 6 bases, with 14 bases left between them. CDR3 size: 15 residues.

V usage is TRBV30 and J usage is TRBJ1-5; weak D call: TRBD1 (6 bases). The ends were cut back, 3 bases at V and 4 bases at J, with 10 bases in the middle. In germline, CDR1 is GTSNPN, CDR2 SVGIG (reference sequence). The CDR3 covers 13 residues. The CDR3 nucleotides read TGTGCCTGGAGAGGGGACATAAATCAGCCCCAGCATTTT. Protein product: CAWRGDINQPQHF. The full variable domain, rest sourced from reference TRBV30 and TRBJ1-5, is SQTIHQWPATLVQPVGSPLSLECTVEGTSNPNLYWYRQAAGRGLQLLFYSVGIGQISSEVPQNLSASRPQDRQFILSSKKLLLSDSGFYLCAWRGDINQPQHFGDGTRLSIL.

This chain joins TRBV4-1 and TRBJ2-6; perhaps TRBD1 as D (5 bases). Trimming removed 1 base at V and 0 bases at J, with 10 bases between. Germline V gene lookup returns CDR1 MGHRA and CDR2 YSYEKL. This CDR3 spans 17 amino acids. CDR3 DNA: TGCGCCAGCAGCCAAGGCCGACAGAGCTCTGGGGCCAACGTCCTGACTTTC. Its translation: CASSQGRQSSGANVLTF.

V gene TRBV2 combines with J gene TRBJ2-1, with 8 bases fitting TRBD1. In germline, CDR1 is SNHLY, CDR2 FYNNEI. The CDR3 spans 16 residues. Trimming cost V 3 bases and J 9 bases; bases outside gene matches: 13. Here the CDR3 reads CASSDVGTGLRSEQFF. The CDR3, as DNA: TGTGCCAGCAGTGATGTAGGGACAGGTCTACGGAGTGAGCAGTTCTTC.

The V gene is TRBV6-5, the J gene TRBJ2-5, with D tentatively TRBD1 (6 bases). The DNA end lines up better with TRBJ2-7; the J call may be wrong. The V gene's germline CDR1 is MNHEY and CDR2 SVGAGI. This CDR3 region has 13 residues. In DNA form, the CDR3 reads TGTGCCAGCAGTGAAGTCTGGGGGCGCGAGCAGTACTTC. It encodes CASSEVWGREQYF.

The chain is built from TRBV7-3 and TRBJ2-1, with D possibly TRBD2 on 5 matching bases. Germline-derived CDR1 and CDR2 are SGHTA and FQGTGA. V was clipped by 1 base and J by 7 bases, with 11 bases between them. The CDR3 totals 14 residues. CDR3 in amino acids: CASSLRATKNEQFF. CDR3 DNA sequence: TGTGCCAGCAGCTTAAGGGCGACTAAAAATGAGCAGTTCTTC.

The V and J genes are TRBV14 and TRBJ1-2, with 9 bases aligning to TRBD1. Germline V gene sequence: CDR1 SGHDN, CDR2 FVKESK. The CDR3 is 15 amino acids. After removal of 1 base from V and 2 bases from J, the junction contained 2 bases not matched to a gene. The CDR3 nucleotides read TGTGCCAGCAGCCAAGCAGGGACAGGGAACTATGGCTACACCTTC. Residues: CASSQAGTGNYGYTF.